Reported below is one TCR beta chain. The antigen it binds to is not known. Per-nucleotide qualities are absent, and no much larger clonotype sits a single base away. Spanning cysteine to phenylalanine, the CDR3 consists of 16 amino acids. Only the CDR3 portion is preserved as DNA: 48 bases, with reading frame beginning at the first base. A distance of 12 bases separates the germline ends of V and J, which lose 4 bases and 0 bases respectively. From the germline V gene, CDR1 is KGHDR and CDR2 is SFDVKD. The library relied on 5' RACE. Sequenced using an Illumina HiSeq 2000. A universal primer binding site was introduced by template switching, and a unique molecular identifier was present in the final cDNA, enabling accurate counting of TCR cDNA molecules. First-strand cDNA for TCR alpha and beta chains was synthesized from specific primers in the conserved constant-segment region. To control for contamination, every cDNA library carried two barcodes: a SMART-Mk sample barcode plus Illumina barcodes. TruSeq adapter sequences and Illumina sample barcodes were added in two successive PCR steps. The Illumina HiSeq platform was used with custom primers to sequence TCR alpha and beta cDNA libraries. The study's own analysis went as follows. MiGEC was used to process raw reads and extract unique molecular identifiers, and MiXCR was used to find CDR3 positions. Recombination models were inferred per individual with the repgenHMM and IGoR tools using an EM algorithm. Shared clonotype analysis was performed with the tcR package in R, normalizing sharing by the product of cloneset sizes. To study raw recombination without the effects of thymic and clonal selection, out-of-frame nonproductive sequences were analyzed. The public sequencing data were trimmed at Q25 with fastp and processed into clonotypes with MiXCR by TCRdb, which kept only in-frame beta chains. Rows are unified per CDR3 protein, each entry keeping the most common DNA and genes. These V and J calls are TCRdb output, not the study's own analysis. Recorded for this sample are around 370,000 distinct CDR3 sequences; roughly 9% of them occurred a single time. The ten most abundant clones make up more than 8% of the sample.

This sample stems from a study of identical twins listed by TCRdb under 2016. At the level of the whole study: To test whether fetal clonotypes persist, the study used deep sequencing on TCR alpha and beta repertoires from monozygotic twins, unrelated adults of various ages, and cord blood. To rule out contamination, the twin experiments were replicated at different times with different library preparation protocols. Results the study describes overall, beyond this receptor: Abundant cord blood beta clonotypes carried fewer insertions; young adult naive repertoires showed a weaker similar trend, while memory repertoires showed none. In monozygotic twins, out-of-frame TCR alpha sharing was systematically underestimated by recombination models, although the models agreed with sharing between unrelated individuals. Out-of-frame TCR alpha sequences shared between twins showed an excess of low generation-probability sequences compared with coincidental sharing between unrelated individuals. Zero-insertion analyses could be partly confounded by invariant T cells such as MAIT and iNKT, although diverse VJ usage argued against such confounding for most clonotypes. Conclusions relied on cross-sectional statistical analysis, since the same donors could not be followed over many years. Excess twin sharing in beta out-of-frame sequences was weaker because fewer shared sequences lowered the signal-to-noise ratio.

Only healthy Caucasian donors were included. The researchers also sequenced three unrelated adults who were not twins: a male aged 18 to 29, a male aged 50 to 60, and a female aged 50 to 60. Miltenyi CD45RO+ enrichment and human naive T-cell isolation kits were used to isolate memory (CD45RO+) and naive T cells from PBMC. The V gene is TRBV24-1 and the J gene is TRBJ2-1, with the identity of the D gene unclear. The sequence was obtained from a woman aged 45-65 years in good health. What was sequenced was naive T cells sorted from blood. The meaning of the sample's cell subset or site label: cells isolated with a human naive T-cell isolation kit. The CDR3 amino acid sequence is: CATSDQTPSSYNEQFF. The nucleotides read TGTGCCACCAGTGACCAGACCCCGAGCTCCTACAATGAGCAGTTCTTC.